This T cell receptor (beta chain) was profiled in a study of cytomegalovirus exposure and HLA in healthy donors. Whole-study results and caveats: In presence/absence analyses, roughly uniform sequencing depth across donors was assumed. TCR beta chains associated with HLA were, in a later analysis, more clonally expanded than equally common others. Reportedly, a later analysis found an Asian-associated ancestry cluster had fewer N-insertions than the roughly 670-donor mean.

Points on this clone: What it binds is unknown.

This CDR3 is built from 17 residues. Trimming cost V 0 bases and J 5 bases; bases outside gene matches: 11. The germline V gene has CDR1 PRHDT and CDR2 FYEKMQ (reference sequence). PCR used 60 Vbeta primers and 13 Jbeta primers. Profiling relied on immunoSEQ multiplex PCR, and the TCRdb table lists in-frame clones only, not all of them. Among about 200,000 clones, about 70% were seen once, and the ten largest hold less than 3%. The V gene is TRBV13, the J gene TRBJ2-7, with 9 bases identical to TRBD1. The specimen sequenced was PBMCs. The TCR originated in a man in his forties in good health and CMV-seropositive. CDR3: CASSLGAGTGRSHEQYF. CDR3 DNA sequence: TGTGCCAGCAGCTTAGGGGCCGGGACAGGGCGAAGCCACGAGCAGTACTTC.